The 9 T cell receptor beta chains below all came from one sample that was sequenced in a study of T cells in localized non-small cell lung cancer. Sequencing used immunoSEQ multiplex PCR; TCRdb keeps in-frame clones, though not all of them. The sample shows about 1,600 clones, around a quarter of them seen only once. Sequencing was performed on lung tumor tissue, taken before any cancer treatment. The receptors derive from a male donor aged 60 or older with stage III lung adenocarcinoma.

This clone was found a few times. This sequence joins TRBV2 and TRBJ2-5, with 7 bases aligning to TRBD1. The CDR3 is 14 amino acids. V shed 2 bases, J shed 4 bases, and the junction held 4 bases outside the gene matches. CDR1 is SNHLY, CDR2 FYNNEI, per germline. CDR3 in amino acids: CASSELTGRETQYF. The CDR3 nucleotides read TGTGCCAGCAGTGAACTGACAGGGAGAGAGACCCAGTACTTC.

The genes are TRBV6-8 and TRBJ1-1; 7 nucleotides align to TRBD1. Per germline, CDR1 MNHGY and CDR2 SAAAGT. V was clipped by 6 bases and J by 9 bases; unmatched bases: 7. The CDR3 has 12 residues. The CDR3 DNA sequence: TGTGCCAGCAGGGGGGACAGTGAAAAAGCTTTCTTT. Residues: CASRGDSEKAFF.

There are a few counts of this clone. The chain is built from TRBV6-8 and TRBJ2-7; D is tentatively TRBD1 or TRBD2 (5 bases each). CDR3 length: 14 amino acids. The germline V and J ends were trimmed by 5 bases and 4 bases, with 15 bases remaining between them. CDR1 and CDR2 from the germline V gene are MNHGY and SAAAGT. The CDR3 region has the DNA TGTGCCAGCAGTCCCGGGACCGGGAAATACGAGCAGTACTTC. The encoded protein is CASSPGTGKYEQYF.

The chain uses TRBV11-3 and TRBJ2-3; D may match TRBD1 or TRBD2 (6 bases each). CDR3 size: 15 residues. Germline CDR1 is SGHNT and CDR2 is YENEEA. V lost 3 bases and J lost 7, with 17 bases in between. The CDR3 nucleotides read TGTGCCAGCAGCTTGAGAGGGGGGAAGCTGAATACGCAGTATTTT. Protein sequence: CASSLRGGKLNTQYF. The variable domain in full, with the rest retrieved from reference TRBV11-3 and TRBJ2-3, is EAGVVQSPRYKIIEKKQPVAFWCNPISGHNTLYWYLQNLGQGPELLIRYENEEAVDDSQLPKDRFSAERLKGVDSTLKIQPAELGDSAVYLCASSLRGGKLNTQYFGPGTRLTVL.

This clone came up a few times. The V gene is TRBV11-3, the J gene TRBJ1-6; D is perhaps TRBD1 (6 bases). This CDR3 region has 15 residues. V lost 3 bases, J lost 9 bases, and 15 bases lay in between. Germline lookup yields CDR1 SGHNT and CDR2 YENEEA. Written as DNA, the CDR3 is TGTGCCAGCAGCTTGGCACAGGGAGTTGGTTCACCCCTCCACTTT. It translates to CASSLAQGVGSPLHF.

The chain has TRBV6-8 and TRBJ1-6, with D perhaps matching TRBD1 (5 bases). CDR3 length: 16 residues. Germline V gene data show CDR1 as MNHGY and CDR2 as SAAAGT. The germline V and J ends were trimmed by 0 bases and 8 bases, with 14 bases remaining between them. The CDR3 protein is CASSYSYAGLDSPLHF. CDR3 DNA sequence: TGTGCCAGCAGTTACTCGTATGCAGGGCTGGATTCACCCCTCCACTTT.

The chain uses TRBV6-8 and TRBJ2-6; 9 nucleotides match TRBD1. Per the germline V gene, CDR1 is MNHGY and CDR2 is SAAAGT. The V gene end was trimmed by 5 bases and the J gene end by 1 base; junction bases not matched to a gene: 6. The CDR3 loop spans 17 amino acids. The CDR3 protein is CASSEGDRASGANVLTF. The DNA for the CDR3 is TGTGCCAGCAGTGAGGGGGACAGGGCATCTGGGGCCAACGTCCTGACTTTC.

The gene calls are TRBV6-8 and TRBJ2-3, with a possible D match to TRBD2 (6 bases). This CDR3 has 16 residues. V was trimmed by 1 base and J by 3 bases, leaving 14 bases between them. From germline, CDR1 is MNHGY and CDR2 SAAAGT. The CDR3 sequence: CASSYWLGGPTDTQYF. In nucleotides, the CDR3 is TGTGCCAGCAGTTACTGGCTCGGGGGACCAACAGATACGCAGTATTTT.

This clone was counted between two and nine times. The J gene is TRBJ2-2, the V gene TRBV6-1; no reliable D call. Germline V CDR1 and CDR2: MNHNS, SASEGT. V was trimmed by 1 base and J by 0 bases, leaving 15 bases between them. This CDR3 has 18 amino acids. In DNA, the CDR3 is TGTGCCAGCAGTGAAGTGCGAAGGGTATCCGCGAACACCGGGGAGCTGTTTTTT. This gives the protein CASSEVRRVSANTGELFF.